This TCR beta chain was identified during a study of identical twins. General study results and limits: Cord blood's abundant beta clonotypes had fewer insertions, unlike memory repertoires.

Template switching added a universal primer binding site, and final cDNA carried unique molecular identifiers. TCRdb used MiXCR to reprocess the 5' RACE reads, holding one entry per CDR3 protein. The table has about 390,000 distinct CDR3 sequences, 7% to 9.5% seen once; the top ten hold under 9.5%. Germline lookup yields CDR1 MGHRA and CDR2 YSYEKL. Trimming at V came to 1 base and at J to 0 bases, leaving 3 bases not matched to a gene. CDR3 size: 15 residues. Of note for this clonotype: Its matching antigen is unknown.

The rearrangement joins TRBV4-1 to TRBJ2-7, with TRBD2 matching over 7 bases. This TCR came from a woman aged 50 to 65 in good health. The sequencing sample was made of naive T cells sorted from blood. CDR3 sequence: CASSQGEGSSYEQYF. The CDR3 DNA reads TGCGCCAGCAGCCAAGGGGAGGGGAGCTCCTACGAGCAGTACTTC.